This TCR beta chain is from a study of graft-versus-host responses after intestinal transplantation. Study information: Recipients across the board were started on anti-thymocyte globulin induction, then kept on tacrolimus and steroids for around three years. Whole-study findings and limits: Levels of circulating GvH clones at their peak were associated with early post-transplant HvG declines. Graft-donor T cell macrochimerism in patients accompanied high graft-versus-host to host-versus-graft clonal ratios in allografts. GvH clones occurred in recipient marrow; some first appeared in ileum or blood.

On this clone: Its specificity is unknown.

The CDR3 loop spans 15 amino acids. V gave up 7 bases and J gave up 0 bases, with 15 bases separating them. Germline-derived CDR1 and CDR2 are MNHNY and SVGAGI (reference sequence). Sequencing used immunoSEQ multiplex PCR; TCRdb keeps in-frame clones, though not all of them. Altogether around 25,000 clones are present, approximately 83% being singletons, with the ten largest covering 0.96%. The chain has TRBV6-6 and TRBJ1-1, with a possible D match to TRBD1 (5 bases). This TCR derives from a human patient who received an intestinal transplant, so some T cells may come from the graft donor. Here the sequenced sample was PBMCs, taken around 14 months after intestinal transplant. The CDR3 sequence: CASTKDAGLNTEAFF. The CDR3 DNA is TGTGCCAGCACCAAAGATGCGGGACTGAACACTGAAGCTTTCTTT.